One sample yielded the 7 T cell receptor beta chains listed below, sequenced in a study of T cell responses to AZD1222 COVID-19 vaccine. This table comes from immunoSEQ multiplex PCR, and its TCRdb copy is limited to in-frame clones, with some not included. This repertoire shows about 130,000 clones, 89% found once; its top ten account for approximately 1.5%. The input for sequencing was peripheral blood, taken on day 0 of AZD1222 vaccination. These receptors originate from an adult in good health.

The V gene is TRBV7-2, the J gene TRBJ2-5; 7 nucleotides match TRBD2. Losses at the gene ends were 5 bases for V and 5 bases for J; bases not matched to a gene: 14. The CDR3 runs to 16 residues. CDR1 is SGHTA, CDR2 FQGNSA, per germline. This chain's CDR3 is CASSPGGSIRRETQYF. CDR3 coding DNA: TGTGCCAGCAGCCCGGGCGGGAGCATTCGTAGGGAGACCCAGTACTTC. The variable domain in full, completed from reference TRBV7-2 and TRBJ2-5, reads GAGVSQSPSNKVTEKGKDVELRCDPISGHTALYWYRQSLGQGLEFLIYFQGNSAPDKSGLPSDRFSAERTGGSVSTLTIQRTQQEDSAVYLCASSPGGSIRRETQYFGPGTRLLVL.

This chain uses TRBV6-2 or TRBV6-3 with TRBJ1-6; perhaps TRBD1 as D (5 bases). Germline-derived CDR1 and CDR2 are MNHEY and SVGEGT. V lost 5 bases and J lost 7, with 12 bases in between. There are 14 residues in the CDR3. In DNA, the CDR3 is TGTGCCAGCAGTCGGGACGGCGGAAATTCACCCCTCCACTTT. The encoded protein is CASSRDGGNSPLHF.

This clone has just a few counts. The gene calls are TRBV4-3 and TRBJ2-6, with no clear D. Per the germline V gene, CDR1 is LGHNA and CDR2 is YSLEER. V was pared by 4 bases and J by 1 base, with 11 bases between. CDR3 size: 16 residues. This CDR3 reads CASSPRLESGANVLTF. The CDR3 DNA reads as TGCGCCAGCAGCCCAAGGCTGGAGTCTGGGGCCAACGTCCTGACTTTC.

This chain links TRBV15 with TRBJ2-1, with D possibly TRBD2 on 6 matching bases. V was shortened by 0 bases and J by 4 bases, with 10 bases between the two germline ends. CDR1 is LNHNV, CDR2 YYDKDF, per germline (reference sequence). The CDR3 has 15 amino acids. Here the CDR3 reads CATSRDRGFYNEQFF. Here the CDR3 DNA reads TGTGCCACCAGCAGAGATCGGGGGTTTTACAATGAGCAGTTCTTC.

The rearrangement uses TRBV7-2 and TRBJ2-2; 7 nucleotides align to TRBD2. The ends lost 0 bases at V and 0 bases at J; junction bases unmatched: 1. The germline V gene has CDR1 SGHTA and CDR2 FQGNSA. This CDR3 has 16 amino acids. The CDR3 is CASSLAGGSNTGELFF. The CDR3, as DNA: TGTGCCAGCAGCTTAGCGGGAGGGTCGAACACCGGGGAGCTGTTTTTT.

This clone has a single count. The chain recombines TRBV7-2 with TRBJ2-7; D is uncertain. Germline assignment: CDR1 SGHTA and CDR2 FQGNSA. Deletions cut 1 base from V and 0 bases from J, with 7 bases between. The CDR3 contains 14 residues. The CDR3 sequence: CASSLGRSSYEQYF. As DNA, the CDR3 is TGTGCCAGCAGCTTAGGTCGCAGCTCCTACGAGCAGTACTTC. Using reference TRBV7-2 and TRBJ2-7 for the parts outside the CDR3, the full variable domain is GAGVSQSPSNKVTEKGKDVELRCDPISGHTALYWYRQSLGQGLEFLIYFQGNSAPDKSGLPSDRFSAERTGGSVSTLTIQRTQQEDSAVYLCASSLGRSSYEQYFGPGTRLTVT.

This sequence joins TRBV5-1 and TRBJ2-5, with a weak D call TRBD2 (6 bases). V lost 0 bases and J lost 4, with 10 bases in between. Germline V gene data show CDR1 as SGHRS and CDR2 as YFSETQ. The CDR3 has 14 residues. The CDR3 sequence: CASSLAPGGETQYF. The CDR3 DNA is TGCGCCAGCAGCTTGGCTCCCGGGGGAGAGACCCAGTACTTC.